This T cell receptor beta chain was found in a study of shared T cell receptors in the human thymus. Produced via immunoSEQ multiplex PCR; TCRdb's table is partial and in-frame only. The table shows about 660,000 clones, with around 87% occurring only once. V was clipped by 5 bases and J by 7 bases; unmatched bases: 8. Germline loops: CDR1 SGHRS, CDR2 YFSETQ. The length of the CDR3 is 15 residues. This same sample was also taken into another study, of human thymus T cells. That source adds: Healthy Finnish infants undergoing corrective surgery for congenital heart defects provided the donor material. Resections were taken during corrective heart surgery, and the thymus tissue came from these. Apparent skewing of V and J gene usage characterized both thymic and blood repertoires.

The gene calls are TRBV5-1 and TRBJ1-6; 8 nucleotides agree with TRBD1. The sample consisted of thymocytes. This receptor was obtained from a boy under two years old with a congenital heart defect. This chain's CDR3 is CASSSGTGINSPLHF. The CDR3 bases are TGCGCCAGCAGTTCGGGGACAGGAATCAATTCACCCCTCCACTTT.